These 27 T cell receptor beta chains were sequenced from one sample in a study of shared clonotypes between healthy human individuals (dated by TCRdb to the early 2020s). Library method: the immunoSEQ multiplex PCR assay. TCRdb carries this immuneACCESS record with in-frame sequences only. Its versions omit some clonotypes, under half of them owing to an unresolved V gene in the studies checked, with the rest unexplained. Recorded for this sample are about 2,100,000 clones; 93% of them occurred a single time. The top ten hold more than 1.5% of the sample. CD8 naive samples consisted of CD45RO-negative cells that were positively selected for CCR7, yielding a CD45RA+CCR7+ population without TemRA cells. The sequencing sample was made of naive CD8+ T cells from PBMCs. This sample's cell subset or site label indicates: CD45RA+CCR7+. These receptors all stem from a man aged 18 to 35 in good health. Some clones in this sample may be carry-over from other donors' samples.

This sequence joins TRBV27 and TRBJ1-2, with 7 bases identical to TRBD1. V was pared by 4 bases and J by 7 bases, with 15 bases of the junction left unmatched. This CDR3 has 16 residues. Germline assignment: CDR1 MNHEY and CDR2 SMNVEV (reference sequence). The DNA of the CDR3 is TGTGCCAGCAGTTCCCGTGTACAGGGGTTGATCAGTGGCTACACCTTC. As protein: CASSSRVQGLISGYTF.

This sequence joins TRBV27 and TRBJ2-2; D perhaps matches TRBD1 (6 bases). The CDR3 has 13 amino acids. V lost 5 bases and J 6 bases, leaving 10 bases between the germline ends. Looked up from germline, CDR1 is MNHEY and CDR2 is SMNVEV (reference sequence). DNA of the CDR3: TGTGCCAGCAGTAGGGGGTGGGCCGGGGAGCTGTTTTTT. It translates to CASSRGWAGELFF.

This sequence joins TRBV19 and TRBJ1-2; TRBD1 might be the D (6 bases). V lost 4 bases and J lost 0, with 15 bases in between. This CDR3 contains 16 residues. From germline, CDR1 is LNHDA and CDR2 SQIVND (reference sequence). The chain's CDR3 is CASSTFGTPANYGYTF. As DNA, the CDR3 is TGTGCCAGTAGTACCTTCGGGACACCGGCTAACTATGGCTACACCTTC.

In this sample, this clone turned up a few times. The chain combines TRBV7-6 with TRBJ1-1; possibly TRBD1 for D (5 bases). Germline V lookup: CDR1 SGHVS, CDR2 FNYEAQ. The CDR3 length is 15 residues. Between the trimmed V and J ends, which lost 0 bases and 1 base, there was a span of 9 bases. CDR3 DNA: TGTGCCAGCAGCTTAGCGCCAGGGCAGAACACTGAAGCTTTCTTT. Its translation is CASSLAPGQNTEAFF.

The rearrangement joins TRBV28 to TRBJ2-6, with D perhaps TRBD1 (6 bases). Trimming cost V 6 bases and J 0 bases, with 9 bases left between them. Germline V lookup: CDR1 MDHEN, CDR2 SYDVKM. The CDR3 is 15 amino acids. The CDR3 protein is CASRDSTSGANVLTF. In DNA form, the CDR3 reads TGTGCCAGCAGGGACAGCACCTCTGGGGCCAACGTCCTGACTTTC.

The V and J genes are TRBV7-9 and TRBJ2-4, with D possibly being TRBD2 (6 bases). Germline lookup yields CDR1 SEHNR and CDR2 FQNEAQ (reference sequence). The germline V and J ends were trimmed by 3 bases and 4 bases, with 16 bases remaining between them. The CDR3 totals 16 residues. CDR3 residues: CASSLGGGGLKNIQYF. The DNA for the CDR3 is TGTGCCAGCAGCTTGGGTGGTGGAGGGCTGAAAAACATTCAGTACTTC.

The chain recombines TRBV27 with TRBJ2-7; D could derive from TRBD1 or TRBD2 (5 bases each). CDR3 length equals 14 residues. V was trimmed by 4 bases and J by 2 bases, leaving 12 bases between them. Per germline, CDR1 MNHEY and CDR2 SMNVEV (reference sequence). CDR3 sequence (DNA): TGTGCCAGCAGTTCTAGGGACGGCGCCTACGAGCAGTACTTC. Amino acids: CASSSRDGAYEQYF.

The chain combines TRBV5-8 with TRBJ2-7; tentative D call: TRBD2 (7 bases). The CDR3 loop spans 18 amino acids. Between the trimmed V and J ends, which lost 1 base and 4 bases, there was a span of 24 bases. CDR1 and CDR2 from the germline V gene are SGHTS and YDEGEE. The CDR3 sequence: CASSLIGRGRTLYYEQYF. The DNA for the CDR3 is TGTGCCAGCAGCTTGATCGGGCGGGGGCGGACTCTATATTACGAGCAGTACTTC. Using reference TRBV5-8 and TRBJ2-7 for the parts outside the CDR3, the full variable domain is EAGVTQSPTHLIKTRGQQATLRCSPISGHTSVYWYQQALGLGLQFLLWYDEGEERNRGNFPPRFSGRQFPNYSSELNVNALELEDSALYLCASSLIGRGRTLYYEQYFGPGTRLTVT.

The CDR3 loop reads CASRLIMNTEAFF. CDR3 in DNA: TGTGCCAGCAGGTTAATCATGAACACTGAAGCTTTCTTT. The chain employs TRBV28 and TRBJ1-1; no clear D gene. Germline CDR1 is MDHEN and CDR2 is SYDVKM. Trimming took 6 bases from V and 0 from J, leaving 8 bases between them. This CDR3 comprises 13 residues.

The chain couples TRBV2 to TRBJ2-2; D may be TRBD2 (6 bases). Per germline, CDR1 SNHLY and CDR2 FYNNEI. Trimming took 7 bases from V and 6 from J, leaving 21 bases between them. The CDR3 spans 16 residues. CDR3 in DNA: TGTGCCAGCACCCAAGCCCCCGGGAGAGTATCCGGGGAGCTGTTTTTT. Translating gives CASTQAPGRVSGELFF.

For the CDR3, the DNA is TGTGCCAGCAGCGGACGCGGAAACGAGCAGTACTTC. Translating it yields CASSGRGNEQYF. This chain joins TRBV9 and TRBJ2-7; D not certain. V lost 3 bases and J lost 5, with 9 bases in between. CDR3 length: 12 residues. Germline V gene data show CDR1 as SGDLS and CDR2 as YYNGEE. Looking up the rest from reference TRBV9 and TRBJ2-7 gives the full variable domain: DSGVTQTPKHLITATGQRVTLRCSPRSGDLSVYWYQQSLDQGLQFLIQYYNGEERAKGNILERFSAQQFPDLHSELNLSSLELGDSALYFCASSGRGNEQYFGPGTRLTVT.

This sequence joins TRBV28 and TRBJ1-5; 8 positions match TRBD1. The germline CDR1 and CDR2 sequences are MDHEN and SYDVKM. This CDR3 spans 16 amino acids. Trimming took 6 bases from V and 3 from J; bases not matched to a gene: 10. The CDR3 is CASSPDRGLVNQPQHF. In DNA form, the CDR3 reads TGTGCCAGCAGCCCTGACAGGGGCTTAGTCAATCAGCCCCAGCATTTT.

The chain has TRBV18 and TRBJ2-7, with D perhaps matching TRBD1 or TRBD2 (5 bases each). CDR3 length: 16 residues. V dropped 0 bases and J dropped 5 bases, with 17 bases sitting between them. From germline, CDR1 is KGHSH and CDR2 LQKENI. In DNA, the CDR3 is TGTGCCAGCTCACCACCGGGGGTGGGCTTTGTCGACGAGCAGTACTTC. This gives the protein CASSPPGVGFVDEQYF.

The chain links TRBV6-5 to TRBJ2-1; TRBD2 matches at 7 bases. CDR1 is MNHEY and CDR2 is SVGAGI in the germline V gene. V shed 8 bases, J shed 7 bases, and the junction held 5 bases outside the gene matches. CDR3 size: 12 residues. The CDR3 loop reads CASGISGNEQFF. The CDR3, as DNA: TGTGCCAGCGGGATTAGCGGGAATGAGCAGTTCTTC.

V usage is TRBV10-2 and J usage is TRBJ1-5, with D maybe TRBD1 (5 bases). The V and J ends lost 11 bases and 6 bases respectively, with 17 bases between them. CDR1 WSHSY and CDR2 SAAADI come from the germline V gene. The CDR3 covers 13 residues. CDR3 sequence: CAAGAGLVQPQHF. The CDR3, as DNA: TGCGCCGCCGGGGCAGGGCTGGTTCAGCCCCAGCATTTT.

This chain uses TRBV7-6 with TRBJ1-1; 7 bases line up with TRBD1. The CDR3 totals 14 residues. The junction had 7 bases not matched to a gene; V was cut back by 5 bases and J by 4 bases. Germline V gene lookup returns CDR1 SGHVS and CDR2 FNYEAQ. The CDR3 DNA is TGTGCCAGCAGCGGACCCCAGGGGGGCACTGAAGCTTTCTTT. Translation: CASSGPQGGTEAFF.

The chain has TRBV5-3 and TRBJ2-6, with D perhaps TRBD1 (5 bases). TRBV5-3 is placed among ORFs of uncertain function. The CDR3 runs to 16 residues. V lost 2 bases and J lost 0, with 9 bases in between. The CDR3 reads CARSFRQSSGANVLTF. The CDR3 DNA is TGTGCCAGAAGCTTTAGACAGAGCTCTGGGGCCAACGTCCTGACTTTC.

V gene TRBV28 combines with J gene TRBJ2-5; perhaps TRBD2 as D (6 bases). CDR3 length equals 15 residues. V was clipped by 7 bases and J by 2 bases, with 17 bases between them. The V gene's germline CDR1 is MDHEN and CDR2 SYDVKM. CDR3 coding DNA: TGTGCCAGCACCTCCACCCGGGGGATACAAGAGACCCAGTACTTC. Amino acids: CASTSTRGIQETQYF.

The chain is built from TRBV2 and TRBJ1-3; possibly TRBD1 for D (5 bases). In germline, CDR1 is SNHLY, CDR2 FYNNEI. V was clipped by 8 bases and J by 0 bases, with 11 bases between them. This CDR3 is built from 14 residues. The CDR3 sequence is CASDGALSGNTIYF. CDR3 nucleotides: TGTGCCAGCGATGGGGCTCTCTCTGGAAACACCATATATTTT.

This sequence joins TRBV4-1 and TRBJ1-4; perhaps TRBD1 as D (6 bases). CDR1 and CDR2 from the germline V gene are MGHRA and YSYEKL. This CDR3 is built from 17 residues. V shed 0 bases and J shed 14 bases, with 25 bases lying between them. This CDR3 is CASSQDLPGAVRKALFF. CDR3 in DNA: TGCGCCAGCAGCCAAGATCTTCCAGGGGCTGTACGAAAGGCGCTGTTTTTT.

This chain links TRBV5-1 with TRBJ1-1, with 7 bases lining up with TRBD1. V lost 3 bases to trimming and J lost 0 bases; unmatched junction nucleotides: 11. The CDR3 runs 17 residues. Germline CDR1 reads SGHRS; CDR2 reads YFSETQ. CDR3 in amino acids: CASSSVGGGVMNTEAFF. In DNA, the CDR3 is TGCGCCAGCAGCTCGGTAGGGGGCGGGGTCATGAACACTGAAGCTTTCTTT.

This clone was seen just once. The rearrangement uses TRBV28 and TRBJ1-1; D might be TRBD1 (6 bases). The CDR3 sequence is 13 residues long. With 6 bases removed from V and 2 bases from J, the gap between germline ends came to 10 bases. From germline, CDR1 is MDHEN and CDR2 SYDVKM. The CDR3 DNA reads as TGTGCCAGCAGGGCGACAGGAAACACTGAAGCTTTCTTT. Translating it yields CASRATGNTEAFF.

For this clone: The identical CDR3 is also encoded by other nucleotide sequences in the sample. The genes are TRBV9 and TRBJ1-2; 7 bases map to TRBD1. The CDR3 covers 15 residues. Germline V lookup: CDR1 SGDLS, CDR2 YYNGEE. V lost 0 bases and J lost 1; bases outside the gene matches: 3. CDR3 region: CASSVGTGVNYGYTF. CDR3 bases: TGTGCCAGCAGCGTAGGGACAGGTGTTAACTATGGCTACACCTTC. Drawing the rest from reference TRBV9 and TRBJ1-2, the complete variable domain is DSGVTQTPKHLITATGQRVTLRCSPRSGDLSVYWYQQSLDQGLQFLIQYYNGEERAKGNILERFSAQQFPDLHSELNLSSLELGDSALYFCASSVGTGVNYGYTFGSGTRLTVV.

The chain carries TRBV6-6 and TRBJ2-7, with D unclear. Trimming cost V 2 bases and J 0 bases, with 5 bases left between them. The CDR3 has 13 residues. Germline values: CDR1 MNHNY, CDR2 SVGAGI (reference sequence). The DNA of the CDR3 is TGTGCCAGCAGTTACCAGAGCTCCTACGAGCAGTACTTC. It is translated as CASSYQSSYEQYF.

This clone was recorded a few times. V usage is TRBV5-1 and J usage is TRBJ2-3; D is possibly TRBD1 (6 bases). CDR3 length equals 15 residues. V gave up 1 base and J gave up 0 bases, with 9 bases separating them. Germline CDR1 SGHRS, CDR2 YFSETQ. This chain's CDR3 is CASSLWQGSTDTQYF. CDR3 sequence (DNA): TGCGCCAGCAGCTTGTGGCAGGGGAGCACAGATACGCAGTATTTT.

The chain links TRBV27 to TRBJ2-7; 9 bases line up with TRBD1. V shed 6 bases and J 5 bases; nucleotides not matched to a gene: 8. CDR1 and CDR2 (germline): MNHEY, SMNVEV (reference sequence). CDR3 length: 14 residues. For the CDR3, the DNA is TGTGCCAGCAGCCCAGGGACAGGGAGACACGAGCAGTACTTC. Its protein is CASSPGTGRHEQYF.

This chain links TRBV28 with TRBJ1-5; no reliable D call. Germline values: CDR1 MDHEN, CDR2 SYDVKM. Trimming cost V 1 base and J 3 bases, with 4 bases left between them. This CDR3 contains 13 residues. The chain's CDR3 is CASSLSFNQPQHF. The CDR3 DNA follows: TGTGCCAGCAGTTTATCCTTCAATCAGCCCCAGCATTTT.